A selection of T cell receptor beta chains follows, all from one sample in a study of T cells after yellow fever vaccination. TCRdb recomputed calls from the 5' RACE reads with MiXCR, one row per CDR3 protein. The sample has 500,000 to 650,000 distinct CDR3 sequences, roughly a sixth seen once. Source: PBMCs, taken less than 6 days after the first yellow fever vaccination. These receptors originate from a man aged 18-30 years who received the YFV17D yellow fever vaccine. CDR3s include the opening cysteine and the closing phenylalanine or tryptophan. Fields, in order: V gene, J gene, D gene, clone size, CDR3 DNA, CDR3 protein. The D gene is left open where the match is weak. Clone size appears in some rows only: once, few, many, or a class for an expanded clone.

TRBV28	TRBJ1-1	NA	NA	TGTGCCAGCATCCTTCCCACACGCTCAGGGTTGGGAGCTTTCTTT	CASILPTRSGLGAFF
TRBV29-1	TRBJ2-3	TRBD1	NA	TGCAGCGTTTATGGGACAGGCCTAAGGGATACGCAGTATTTT	CSVYGTGLRDTQYF
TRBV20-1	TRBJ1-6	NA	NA	TGCAGTGCGAAATCGGGACGGGAAAGCTCCTATAATTCACCCCTCCACTTT	CSAKSGRESSYNSPLHF
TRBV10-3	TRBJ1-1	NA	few	TGTGCCATCAGTGACTTCATTCCTTTCTTT	CAISDFIPFF
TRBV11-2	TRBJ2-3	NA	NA	TGTGCCAGCAGCTTACAGGCCTCGGGGCCAGATACGCAGTATTTT	CASSLQASGPDTQYF
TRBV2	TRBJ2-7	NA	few	TGTGCCAGCAGTGACCCCCACAGCTACGAGCAGTACTTC	CASSDPHSYEQYF
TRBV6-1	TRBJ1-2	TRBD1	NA	TGTGCCAGCAGCGAACTCGGGACAGCCTATGGCTACACCTTC	CASSELGTAYGYTF
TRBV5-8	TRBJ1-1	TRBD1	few	TGTGCCAGCAGAACGGGACAGGGTCACACTGAAGCTTTCTTT	CASRTGQGHTEAFF
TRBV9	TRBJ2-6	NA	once	TGTGCCAGCAGCCCCCCGTGGGGGGCTGTTGGTGGGGCCAACGTCCTGACTTTC	CASSPPWGAVGGANVLTF
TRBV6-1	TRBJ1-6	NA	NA	TGTGCCAGCAGTCTCGGGTCGATTTCACCCCTCCACTTT	CASSLGSISPLHF
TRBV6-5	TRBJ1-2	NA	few	TGTGCCAGCAGTTCTCTTCCCGGGCTCCGGGATGGCTACACCTTC	CASSSLPGLRDGYTF
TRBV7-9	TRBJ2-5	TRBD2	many	TGTGCCAGCAGCTTATCGGGGGGAGAGACCCAGTACTTC	CASSLSGGETQYF
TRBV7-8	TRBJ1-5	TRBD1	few	TGTGCCAGCAGCCAAAAGATCTCGGGGACAGGGGGTTTTCAGCCCCAGCATTTT	CASSQKISGTGGFQPQHF
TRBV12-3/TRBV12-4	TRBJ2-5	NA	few	TGTGCCAGCAGTTTCCTCGGGGGCCGGGAGACCCAGTACTTC	CASSFLGGRETQYF
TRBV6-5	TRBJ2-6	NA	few	TGTGCCAGCAGTTACTCTTTCCACTCTGGGGCCAACGTCCTGACTTTC	CASSYSFHSGANVLTF
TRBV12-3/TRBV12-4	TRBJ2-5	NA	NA	TGTGCCAGCAGTTTAGTCGGGGGAACCCAAGAGACCCAGTACTTC	CASSLVGGTQETQYF
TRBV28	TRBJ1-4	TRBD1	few	TGTGCCAGCAGACCGGGACAGTGGGGTGAAAAACTGTTTTTT	CASRPGQWGEKLFF
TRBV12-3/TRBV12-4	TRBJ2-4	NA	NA	TGTGCCAGCACCTTGGGAGCACAGTCCACAAACATTCAGTACTTC	CASTLGAQSTNIQYF
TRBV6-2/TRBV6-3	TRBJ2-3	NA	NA	TGTGCCAGCAGTTCGACAACCGCAGATACGCAGTATTTT	CASSSTTADTQYF
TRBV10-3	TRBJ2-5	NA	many	TGTGCCATCAGTGAGTCGCTGGGGCAAGAGACCCAGTACTTC	CAISESLGQETQYF
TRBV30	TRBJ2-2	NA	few	TGTGCCTGGAGGCCAACGGGACGGGGGACCGGGGAGCTGTTTTTT	CAWRPTGRGTGELFF
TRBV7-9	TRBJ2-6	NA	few	TGTGCCAGCAGCTTTCTAACCGGGGCCAACGTCCTGACTTTC	CASSFLTGANVLTF
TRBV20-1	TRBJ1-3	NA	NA	TGCAGTGCTTTCAGCTACTCTGGAAACACCATATATTTT	CSAFSYSGNTIYF
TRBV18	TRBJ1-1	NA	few	TGTGCCAGCTCACCACCGGGTGGCTTGGCTGAAGCTTTCTTT	CASSPPGGLAEAFF
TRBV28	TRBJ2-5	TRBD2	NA	TGTGCCAGCAGTTGGGGGGGTACTCCCCAAGAGACCCAGTACTTC	CASSWGGTPQETQYF
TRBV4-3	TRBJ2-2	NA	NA	TGCGCCAGCAGCCAAGCTCCGGCCCTAGCTCTCGGGGAGCTGTTTTTT	CASSQAPALALGELFF
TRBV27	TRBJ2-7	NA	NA	TGTGCCACACATTATTACGGGGGCCGTGGCTACGAGCAGTACTTC	CATHYYGGRGYEQYF
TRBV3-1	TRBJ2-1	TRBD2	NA	TGTGCCAGCAGCTCAACTCTCGGGGTTAGCGGGGGGGAGCAGTTCTTC	CASSSTLGVSGGEQFF
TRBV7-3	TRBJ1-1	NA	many	TGTGCCAGCAGCTTAGGGCCGGGGAGGGGGAACACTGAAGCTTTCTTT	CASSLGPGRGNTEAFF
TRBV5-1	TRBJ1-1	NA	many	TGCGCCAGCAGCTTACCGGTGAACACTGAAGCTTTCTTT	CASSLPVNTEAFF
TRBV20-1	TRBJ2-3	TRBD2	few	TGCAGTGCCGGACTAGCGACAGATACGCAGTATTTT	CSAGLATDTQYF
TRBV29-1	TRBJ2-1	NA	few	TGCAGCGTTGGTCCGTTTAGCTCCTACAATGAGCAGTTCTTC	CSVGPFSSYNEQFF
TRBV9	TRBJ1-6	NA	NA	TGTGCCAGCAGCGTCCAAGACACGGACAGATATAATTCACCCCTCCACTTT	CASSVQDTDRYNSPLHF
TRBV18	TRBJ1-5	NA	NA	TGTGCCAGCTCACTTGGACAGCAGCCCCAGCATTTT	CASSLGQQPQHF
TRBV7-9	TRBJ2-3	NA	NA	TGTGCCAGCAGTCCCGGGACGGATTACCGCACAGATACGCAGTATTTT	CASSPGTDYRTDTQYF
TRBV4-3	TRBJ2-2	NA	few	TGCGCCAGCAGCCAAGCCTCGATTCGGGGTGCCGGGGAGCTGTTTTTT	CASSQASIRGAGELFF
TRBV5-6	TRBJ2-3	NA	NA	TGTGCCAGCAGCTTGGATCGGGGGATTAGCACAGATACGCAGTATTTT	CASSLDRGISTDTQYF
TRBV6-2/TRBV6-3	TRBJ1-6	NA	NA	TGTGCCAGCAGTTACTCGATGAATTCACCCCTCCACTTT	CASSYSMNSPLHF
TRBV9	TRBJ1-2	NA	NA	TGTGCCAGCAGCCCGGGACACTTCGACTATGGCTACACCTTC	CASSPGHFDYGYTF
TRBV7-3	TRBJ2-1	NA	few	TGTGCCAGCAGCTTAACCTGGGGAATTAGCGGCGATGAGCAGTTCTTC	CASSLTWGISGDEQFF
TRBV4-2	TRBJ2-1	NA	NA	TGTGCCAGCAGCCAGGGGGCGGAGGGGGGGTTTTACAATGAGCAGTTCTTC	CASSQGAEGGFYNEQFF
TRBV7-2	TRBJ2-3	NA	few	TGTGCCAGCAGCCAACCCTCCTCGGGACCCCTTACAGATACGCAGTATTTT	CASSQPSSGPLTDTQYF
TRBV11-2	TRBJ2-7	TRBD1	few	TGTGCCAGCAGTCCCCCCGGACAGGTATACGAGCAGTACTTC	CASSPPGQVYEQYF
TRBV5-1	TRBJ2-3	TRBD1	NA	TGCGCCTGCAGCCTCGGGACAGTAACTAGCACAGATACGCAGTATTTT	CACSLGTVTSTDTQYF
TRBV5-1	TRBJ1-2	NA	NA	TGCGCCAGCAGCTTGATGGGGCGCGATGGCTACACCTTC	CASSLMGRDGYTF
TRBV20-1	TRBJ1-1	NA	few	TGCAGTGCTCGGAAAGACACTGAAGCTTTCTTT	CSARKDTEAFF
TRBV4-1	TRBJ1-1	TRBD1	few	TGCGCCAGCAGCCAAACCCAGACAGGGGGCGATTTTAAAACTGAAGCTTTCTTT	CASSQTQTGGDFKTEAFF
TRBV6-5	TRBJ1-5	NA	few	TGTGCCAGCAGTTACCCGGACCCGAATCAGCCCCAGCATTTT	CASSYPDPNQPQHF
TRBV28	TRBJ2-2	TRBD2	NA	TGTGCCAGCAGAAGCGGGGGGGGCACCGGGGAGCTGTTTTTT	CASRSGGGTGELFF
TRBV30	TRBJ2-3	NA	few	TGTGCCTGGAGTAGGGGATACACAGATACGCAGTATTTT	CAWSRGYTDTQYF
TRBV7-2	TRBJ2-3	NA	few	TGTGCCAGCAGCTCGGATGGAAATACGCAGTATTTT	CASSSDGNTQYF
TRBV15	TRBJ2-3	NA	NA	TGTGCCACCAGCCCCTTAAGCACAGATACGCAGTATTTT	CATSPLSTDTQYF
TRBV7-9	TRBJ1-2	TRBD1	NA	TGTGCCAGCAGCTTAGTGGACAGGGTAAAGGATGGCTACACCTTC	CASSLVDRVKDGYTF
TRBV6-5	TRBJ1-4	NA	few	TGTGCCAGCAGACAGTTGGGGGGAAAACTGTTTTTT	CASRQLGGKLFF
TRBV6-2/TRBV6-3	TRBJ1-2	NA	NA	TGTGCCAGCAGTTACACGGACCGGAGTTATTATGGCTACACCTTC	CASSYTDRSYYGYTF
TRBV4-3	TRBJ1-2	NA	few	TGCGCCAGCAGCCCGACCCAGGGATCTCGGTATGGCTACACCTTC	CASSPTQGSRYGYTF
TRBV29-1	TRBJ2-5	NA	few	TGCAGCGCTACCGGGACAATCCAAGAGACCCAGTACTTC	CSATGTIQETQYF